This T cell receptor beta chain stems from a study of T cell responses to AZD1222 COVID-19 vaccine. Broader study findings: Spike was spanned by vaccine-associated CD4 TCRs, which were dominant at 160-218 and 743-854. The donor cohort was predominantly white British with a female majority, and clonal diversity may have been underestimated. Compared with day 0, the breadth and depth of the Spike-specific TCR repertoire rose significantly after two doses of AZD1222.

V was shortened by 4 bases and J by 0 bases, with 16 bases between the two germline ends. The CDR3 consists of 16 residues. Germline V lookup: CDR1 SNHLY, CDR2 FYNNEI. With respect to this clone: Its cognate antigen is unknown.

The assay was immunoSEQ multiplex PCR, and TCRdb's table has in-frame clones only and misses some. The data contain 130,000 or so clones, approximately 85% of them singletons. Second-dose timings of about 4 or about 12 weeks were pooled. The origin of this receptor is an adult who received the AZD1222 COVID-19 vaccine. V and J are TRBV2 and TRBJ2-7; D unclear. Sample: peripheral blood, taken 28 days after the second AZD1222 dose. The CDR3 DNA reads TGTGCCAGCAGTGGTTCCGGAGCCGGGCTCTCCTACGAGCAGTACTTC. Its protein is CASSGSGAGLSYEQYF.